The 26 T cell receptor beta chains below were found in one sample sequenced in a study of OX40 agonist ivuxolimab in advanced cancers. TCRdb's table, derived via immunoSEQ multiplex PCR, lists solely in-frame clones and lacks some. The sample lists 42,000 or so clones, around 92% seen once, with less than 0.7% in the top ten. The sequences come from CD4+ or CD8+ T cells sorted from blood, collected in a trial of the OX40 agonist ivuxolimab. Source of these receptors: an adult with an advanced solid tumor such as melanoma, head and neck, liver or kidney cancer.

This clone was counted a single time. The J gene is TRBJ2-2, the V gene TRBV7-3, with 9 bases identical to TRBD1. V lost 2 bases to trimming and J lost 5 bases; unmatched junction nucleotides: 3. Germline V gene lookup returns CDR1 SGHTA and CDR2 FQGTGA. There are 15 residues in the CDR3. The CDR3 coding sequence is TGTGCCAGCAGCTTATTCGGGACAGGGACCGGGGAGCTGTTTTTT. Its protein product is CASSLFGTGTGELFF.

In DNA form, the CDR3 reads TGTGCCAGCAGCCAAGTTCCCAATGACAATTCACCCCTCCACTTT. As protein: CASSQVPNDNSPLHF. The chain links TRBV4-2 to TRBJ1-6, with unresolved D. The germline V gene has CDR1 LGHNA and CDR2 YNFKEQ. Trimming pared 1 base from V and 7 bases from J, leaving 11 bases between. This CDR3 region has 15 residues.

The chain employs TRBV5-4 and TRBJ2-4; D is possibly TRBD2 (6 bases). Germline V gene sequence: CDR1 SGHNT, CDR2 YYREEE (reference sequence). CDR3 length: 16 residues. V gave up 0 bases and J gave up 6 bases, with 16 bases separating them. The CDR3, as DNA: TGTGCCAGCAGCTTGGCTGCGGGGTCTCCGATAAACATTCAGTACTTC. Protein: CASSLAAGSPINIQYF. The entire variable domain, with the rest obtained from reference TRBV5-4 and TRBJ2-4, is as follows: ETGVTQSPTHLIKTRGQQVTLRCSSQSGHNTVSWYQQALGQGPQFIFQYYREEENGRGNFPPRFSGLQFPNYSSELNVNALELDDSALYLCASSLAAGSPINIQYFGAGTRLSVL.

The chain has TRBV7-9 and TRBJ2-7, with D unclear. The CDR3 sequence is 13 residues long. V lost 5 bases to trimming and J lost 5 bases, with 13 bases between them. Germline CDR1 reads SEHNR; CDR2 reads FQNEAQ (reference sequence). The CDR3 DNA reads TGTGCCAGCAGCCTGGTAAGGGCTCACGAGCAGTACTTC. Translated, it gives CASSLVRAHEQYF. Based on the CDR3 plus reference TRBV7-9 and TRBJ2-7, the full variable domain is DTGVSQNPRHKITKRGQNVTFRCDPISEHNRLYWYRQTLGQGPEFLTYFQNEAQLEKSRLLSDRFSAERPKGSFSTLEIQRTEQGDSAMYLCASSLVRAHEQYFGPGTRLTVT.

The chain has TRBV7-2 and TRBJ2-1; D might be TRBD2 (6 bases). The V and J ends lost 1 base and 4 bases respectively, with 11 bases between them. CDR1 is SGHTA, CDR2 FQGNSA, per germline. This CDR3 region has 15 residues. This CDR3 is CASSLEGRQYNEQFF. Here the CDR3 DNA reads TGTGCCAGCAGCTTAGAGGGGAGGCAGTACAATGAGCAGTTCTTC. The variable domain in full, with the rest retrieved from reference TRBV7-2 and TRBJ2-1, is GAGVSQSPSNKVTEKGKDVELRCDPISGHTALYWYRQSLGQGLEFLIYFQGNSAPDKSGLPSDRFSAERTGGSVSTLTIQRTQQEDSAVYLCASSLEGRQYNEQFFGPGTRLTVL.

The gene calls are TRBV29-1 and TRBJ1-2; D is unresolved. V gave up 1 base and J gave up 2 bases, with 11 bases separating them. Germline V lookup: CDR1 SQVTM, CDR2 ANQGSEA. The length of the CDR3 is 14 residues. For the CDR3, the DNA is TGCAGCGTTGAAGTAGAGCGCTTCAACTATGGCTACACCTTC. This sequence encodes CSVEVERFNYGYTF. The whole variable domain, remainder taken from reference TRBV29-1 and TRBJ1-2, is SAVISQKPSRDICQRGTSLTIQCQVDSQVTMMFWYRQQPGQSLTLIATANQGSEATYESGFVIDKFPISRPNLTFSTLTVSNMSPEDSSIYLCSVEVERFNYGYTFGSGTRLTVV.

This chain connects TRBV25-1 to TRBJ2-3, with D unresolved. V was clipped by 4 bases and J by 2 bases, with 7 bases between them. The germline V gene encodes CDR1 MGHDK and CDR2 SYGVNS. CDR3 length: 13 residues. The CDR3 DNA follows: TGTGCCAGCAGTGCACGGTCCACAGATACGCAGTATTTT. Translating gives CASSARSTDTQYF.

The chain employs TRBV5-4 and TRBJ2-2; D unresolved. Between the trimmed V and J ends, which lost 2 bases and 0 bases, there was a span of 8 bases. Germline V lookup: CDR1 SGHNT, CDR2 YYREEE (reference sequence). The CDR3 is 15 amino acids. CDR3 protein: CASSLGPSNTGELFF. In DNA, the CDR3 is TGTGCCAGCAGCTTAGGACCTTCGAACACCGGGGAGCTGTTTTTT.

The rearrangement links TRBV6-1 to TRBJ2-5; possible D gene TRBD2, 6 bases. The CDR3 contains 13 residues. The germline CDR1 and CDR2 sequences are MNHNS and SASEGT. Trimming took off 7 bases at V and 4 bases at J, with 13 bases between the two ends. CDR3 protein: CASNWRGGETQYF. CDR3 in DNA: TGTGCCAGCAACTGGAGGGGCGGAGAGACCCAGTACTTC.

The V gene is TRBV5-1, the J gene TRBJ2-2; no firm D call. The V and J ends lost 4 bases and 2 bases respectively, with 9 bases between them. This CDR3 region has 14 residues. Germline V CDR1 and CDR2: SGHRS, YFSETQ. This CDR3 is CASSQVTNTGELFF. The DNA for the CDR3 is TGCGCCAGCAGCCAGGTTACTAACACCGGGGAGCTGTTTTTT.

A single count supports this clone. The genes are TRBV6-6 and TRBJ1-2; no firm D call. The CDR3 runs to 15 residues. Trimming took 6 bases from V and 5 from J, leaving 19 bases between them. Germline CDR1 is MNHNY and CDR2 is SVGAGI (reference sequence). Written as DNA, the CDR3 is TGTGCCAGCAGCCGTGAACTGCACTCTGGGTATGGCTACACCTTC. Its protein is CASSRELHSGYGYTF.

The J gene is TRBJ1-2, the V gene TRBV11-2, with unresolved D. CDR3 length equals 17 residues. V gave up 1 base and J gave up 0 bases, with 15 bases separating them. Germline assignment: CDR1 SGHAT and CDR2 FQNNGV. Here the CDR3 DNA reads TGTGCCAGCAGCTTAGGTATTGGGCCCACCTCTAACTATGGCTACACCTTC. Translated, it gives CASSLGIGPTSNYGYTF.

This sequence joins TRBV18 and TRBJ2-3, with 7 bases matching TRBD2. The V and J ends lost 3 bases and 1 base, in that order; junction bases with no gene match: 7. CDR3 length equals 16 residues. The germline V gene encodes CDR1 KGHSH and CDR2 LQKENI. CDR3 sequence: CASSPSGGSGTDTQYF. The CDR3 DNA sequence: TGTGCCAGCTCACCCTCGGGGGGTTCGGGCACAGATACGCAGTATTTT.

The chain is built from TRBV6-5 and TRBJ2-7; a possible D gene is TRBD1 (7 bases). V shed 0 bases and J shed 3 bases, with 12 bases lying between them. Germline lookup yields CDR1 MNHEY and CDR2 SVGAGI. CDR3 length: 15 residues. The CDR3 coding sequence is TGTGCCAGCAGTTACTCCCCGCAGGGGGGCTACGAGCAGTACTTC. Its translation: CASSYSPQGGYEQYF.

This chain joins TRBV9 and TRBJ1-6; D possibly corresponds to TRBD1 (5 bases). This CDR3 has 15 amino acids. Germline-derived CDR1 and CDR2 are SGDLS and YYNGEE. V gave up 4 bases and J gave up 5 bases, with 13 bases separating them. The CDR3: CASSTRQSDNSPLHF. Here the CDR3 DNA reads TGTGCCAGCAGCACCCGACAGTCGGATAATTCACCCCTCCACTTT.

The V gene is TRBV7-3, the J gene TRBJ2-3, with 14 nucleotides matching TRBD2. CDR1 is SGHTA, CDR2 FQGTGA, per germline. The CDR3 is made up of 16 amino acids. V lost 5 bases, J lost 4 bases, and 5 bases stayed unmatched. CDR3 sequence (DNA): TGTGCCAGCAGCCCTCGACTAGCGGGGGGGTCAGATACGCAGTATTTT. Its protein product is CASSPRLAGGSDTQYF.

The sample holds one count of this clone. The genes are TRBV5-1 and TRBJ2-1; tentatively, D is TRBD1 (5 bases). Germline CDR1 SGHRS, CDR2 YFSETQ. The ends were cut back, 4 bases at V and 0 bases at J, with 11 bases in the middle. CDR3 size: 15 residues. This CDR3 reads CASSQQASSYNEQFF. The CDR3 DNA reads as TGCGCCAGCAGCCAACAGGCGAGCTCCTACAATGAGCAGTTCTTC.

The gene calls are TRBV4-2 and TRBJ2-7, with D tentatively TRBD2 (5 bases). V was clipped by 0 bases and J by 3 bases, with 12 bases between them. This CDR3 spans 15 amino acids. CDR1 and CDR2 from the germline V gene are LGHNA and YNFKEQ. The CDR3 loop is CASSQDLSGYYEQYF. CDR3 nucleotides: TGTGCCAGCAGCCAAGATTTATCGGGATACTACGAGCAGTACTTC.

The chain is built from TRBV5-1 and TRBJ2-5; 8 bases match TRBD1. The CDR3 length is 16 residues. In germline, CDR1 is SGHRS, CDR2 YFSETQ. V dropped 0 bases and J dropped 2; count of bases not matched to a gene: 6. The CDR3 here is CASSLAGTGLQETQYF. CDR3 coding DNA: TGCGCCAGCAGCTTGGCCGGGACAGGATTACAAGAGACCCAGTACTTC. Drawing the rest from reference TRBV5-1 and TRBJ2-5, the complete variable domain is KAGVTQTPRYLIKTRGQQVTLSCSPISGHRSVSWYQQTPGQGLQFLFEYFSETQRNKGNFPGRFSGRQFSNSRSEMNVSTLELGDSALYLCASSLAGTGLQETQYFGPGTRLLVL.

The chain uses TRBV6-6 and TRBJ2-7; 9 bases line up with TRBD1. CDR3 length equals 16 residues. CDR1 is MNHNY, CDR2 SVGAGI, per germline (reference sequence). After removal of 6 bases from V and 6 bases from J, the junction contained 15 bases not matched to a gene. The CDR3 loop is CASSTTTRDRESEQYF. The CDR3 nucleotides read TGTGCCAGCAGCACAACCACTAGGGACAGGGAAAGCGAGCAGTACTTC.

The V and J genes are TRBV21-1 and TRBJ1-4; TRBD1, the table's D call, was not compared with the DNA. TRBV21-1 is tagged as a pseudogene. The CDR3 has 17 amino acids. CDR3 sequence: CASSTPGQPATNEKLFF. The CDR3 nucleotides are TGTGCCAGCAGCACCCCCGGACAGCCTGCAACTAATGAAAAACTGTTTTTT.

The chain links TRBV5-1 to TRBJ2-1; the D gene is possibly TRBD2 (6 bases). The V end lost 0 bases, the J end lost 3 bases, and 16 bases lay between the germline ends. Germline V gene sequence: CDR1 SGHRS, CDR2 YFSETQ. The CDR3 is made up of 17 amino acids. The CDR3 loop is CASSLGRGSGHYNEQFF. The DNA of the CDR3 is TGCGCCAGCAGCTTGGGCCGTGGTAGCGGTCACTACAATGAGCAGTTCTTC.

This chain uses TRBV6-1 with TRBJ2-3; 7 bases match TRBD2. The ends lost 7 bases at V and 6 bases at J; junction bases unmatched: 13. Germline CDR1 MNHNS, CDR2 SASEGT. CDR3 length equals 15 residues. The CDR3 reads CASKARLAGRDTQYF. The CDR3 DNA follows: TGTGCCAGCAAAGCTCGGCTAGCCGGGAGGGATACGCAGTATTTT.

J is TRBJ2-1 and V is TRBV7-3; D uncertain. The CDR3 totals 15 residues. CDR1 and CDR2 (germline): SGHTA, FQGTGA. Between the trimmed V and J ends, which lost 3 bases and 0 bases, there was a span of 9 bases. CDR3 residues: CASSFVKLSYNEQFF. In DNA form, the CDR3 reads TGTGCCAGCAGCTTTGTAAAACTCTCCTACAATGAGCAGTTCTTC.

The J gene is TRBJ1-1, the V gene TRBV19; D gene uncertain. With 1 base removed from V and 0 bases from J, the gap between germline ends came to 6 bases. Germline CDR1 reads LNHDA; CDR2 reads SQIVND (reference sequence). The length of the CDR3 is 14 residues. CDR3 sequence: CASSIGYMNTEAFF. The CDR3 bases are TGTGCCAGTAGTATAGGATACATGAACACTGAAGCTTTCTTT.

The CDR3 loop is CASRYGQEPTQYF. CDR3 DNA sequence: TGCGCCAGCAGATATGGACAGGAGCCGACCCAGTACTTC. The rearrangement links TRBV5-1 to TRBJ2-5, with 7 bases matching TRBD1. The CDR3 consists of 13 residues. Germline-derived CDR1 and CDR2 are SGHRS and YFSETQ. V shed 5 bases, J shed 7 bases, and the junction held 8 bases outside the gene matches.